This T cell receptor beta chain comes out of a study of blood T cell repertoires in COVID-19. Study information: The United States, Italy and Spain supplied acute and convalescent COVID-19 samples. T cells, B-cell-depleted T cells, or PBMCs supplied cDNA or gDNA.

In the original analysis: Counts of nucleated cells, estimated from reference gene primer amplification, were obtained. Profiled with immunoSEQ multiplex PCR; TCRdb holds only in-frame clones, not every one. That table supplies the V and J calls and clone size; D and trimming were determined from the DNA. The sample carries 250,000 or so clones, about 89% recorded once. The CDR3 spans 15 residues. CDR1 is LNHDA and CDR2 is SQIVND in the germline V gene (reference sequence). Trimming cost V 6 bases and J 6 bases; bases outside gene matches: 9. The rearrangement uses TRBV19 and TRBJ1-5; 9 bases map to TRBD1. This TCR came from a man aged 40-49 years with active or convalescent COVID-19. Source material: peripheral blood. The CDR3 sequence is CASSSTGGFAQPQHF. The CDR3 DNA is TGTGCCAGTAGCTCAACAGGGGGCTTTGCTCAGCCCCAGCATTTT.